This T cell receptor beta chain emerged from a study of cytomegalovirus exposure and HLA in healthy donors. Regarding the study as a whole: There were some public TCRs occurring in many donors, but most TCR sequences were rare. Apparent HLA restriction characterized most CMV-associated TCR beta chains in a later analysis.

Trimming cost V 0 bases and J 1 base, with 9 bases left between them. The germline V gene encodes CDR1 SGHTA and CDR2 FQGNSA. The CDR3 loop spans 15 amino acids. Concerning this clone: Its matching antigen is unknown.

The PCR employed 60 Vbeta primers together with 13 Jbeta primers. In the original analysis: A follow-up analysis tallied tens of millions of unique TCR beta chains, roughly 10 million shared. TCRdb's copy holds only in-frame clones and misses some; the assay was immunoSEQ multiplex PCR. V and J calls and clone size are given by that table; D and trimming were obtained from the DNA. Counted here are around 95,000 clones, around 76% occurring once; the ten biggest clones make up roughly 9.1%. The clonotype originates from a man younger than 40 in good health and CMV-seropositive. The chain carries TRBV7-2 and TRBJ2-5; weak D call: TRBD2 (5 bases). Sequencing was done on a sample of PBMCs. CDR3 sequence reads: CASSLASSPQETQYF. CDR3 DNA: TGTGCCAGCAGCTTAGCTTCTAGCCCCCAAGAGACCCAGTACTTC.